Below, 30 T cell receptor beta chains from the same sample are listed, as sequenced in a study of blood T cells in healthy people across ages. It was with a sample-barcoded 5' primer and a J-beta primer mix that a second PCR of roughly 6 to 11 cycles was run. Each CDR3 protein is one row after TCRdb ran MiXCR on the 5' RACE reads. Of some 1.4 million distinct CDR3 sequences listed, approximately 42% are singletons. The sequenced sample was blood. These receptors were taken from a young woman in good health.

The genes are TRBV27 and TRBJ2-1, with D hard to call. The V gene lost 6 bases and the J gene lost 7 bases, with 13 bases spanning the gap. The CDR3 sequence is 13 residues long. The germline V gene encodes CDR1 MNHEY and CDR2 SMNVEV (reference sequence). CDR3 region: CASSKTVVNEQFF. CDR3 in DNA: TGTGCCAGCAGCAAGACGGTAGTGAATGAGCAGTTCTTC.

The V and J genes are TRBV11-2 and TRBJ2-5; D may be TRBD1 (6 bases). Per the germline V gene, CDR1 is SGHAT and CDR2 is FQNNGV. The CDR3 contains 15 residues. Between the trimmed V and J ends, which lost 0 bases and 11 bases, there was a span of 19 bases. CDR3 in amino acids: CASSLDGQLYNEQYF. For the CDR3, the DNA is TGTGCCAGCAGCTTAGACGGACAGCTCTACAATGAGCAGTACTTC.

This clonotype was counted only a few times. The rearrangement links TRBV12-3 or TRBV12-4 to TRBJ1-2; D might be TRBD1 (6 bases). CDR3 size: 12 residues. Trimming left V 8 bases short and J 7 bases short, with 14 bases between. The CDR3 here is CASRNRVRGYTF. The DNA for the CDR3 is TGTGCCAGCCGAAACAGGGTTCGTGGCTACACCTTC.

The V and J genes are TRBV25-1 and TRBJ2-3, with D hard to call. V shed 10 bases and J shed 2 bases, with 16 bases lying between them. CDR1 is MGHDK, CDR2 SYGVNS, per germline. The CDR3 is made up of 14 amino acids. The CDR3 DNA reads as TGTGCCACCGTACATTCCAGTGTCACAGATACGCAGTATTTT. Protein sequence: CATVHSSVTDTQYF.

This clonotype was seen only a few times. The chain recombines TRBV2 with TRBJ2-1; D is ambiguous. From germline, CDR1 is SNHLY and CDR2 FYNNEI. CDR3 length: 13 residues. The ends were cut back, 2 bases at V and 5 bases at J, with 7 bases in the middle. CDR3 in DNA: TGTGCCAGCAGTGAATGGAGACACAATGAGCAGTTCTTC. Its protein is CASSEWRHNEQFF.

This clonotype has just a few counts. The V gene is TRBV6-1, the J gene TRBJ2-1; the match to TRBD2 covers 11 bases. The CDR3 totals 15 residues. V lost 8 bases, J lost 2 bases, and 5 bases stayed unmatched. Looked up from germline, CDR1 is MNHNS and CDR2 is SASEGT. CDR3 nucleotides: TGTGCCAGCCTTACTAGCGGGGGTACCTACAATGAGCAGTTCTTC. It translates to CASLTSGGTYNEQFF.

A few counts support this clonotype. V gene TRBV6-5 combines with J gene TRBJ2-5; 8 bases agree with TRBD2. V gave up 0 bases and J gave up 5 bases; unmatched junction bases: 8. Germline-derived CDR1 and CDR2 are MNHEY and SVGAGI. This CDR3 comprises 16 residues. CDR3 DNA: TGTGCCAGCAGTTACTCCGGGACTAGGATTGGGGAGACCCAGTACTTC. This translates into CASSYSGTRIGETQYF.

The rearrangement joins TRBV6-5 to TRBJ1-2; D not certain. Germline V gives CDR1 MNHEY, CDR2 SVGAGI. This CDR3 has 13 residues. V lost 5 bases to trimming and J lost 4 bases, with 11 bases between them. The CDR3: CASSETGVYGYTF. The CDR3 nucleotides read TGTGCCAGCAGTGAGACCGGTGTCTATGGCTACACCTTC.

Details on this clonotype: The junction and the germline gene differ at one end; a read error may be behind it. The chain recombines TRBV15 with TRBJ2-5; 13 positions agree with TRBD2. Gene TRBJ2-7 matches the end of the DNA better, so the J call may be wrong. This CDR3 has 19 residues. Germline CDR1 LNHNV, CDR2 YYDKDF (reference sequence). The CDR3 is CATSRDPTSGGLSSDEQYF. CDR3 bases: TGTGCCACCAGCAGAGATCCGACTAGCGGGGGGCTCAGCTCCGACGAGCAGTACTTC.

This clonotype showed up just a few times. The rearrangement links TRBV12-3 or TRBV12-4 to TRBJ2-2; TRBD1 aligns across 12 bases. V was pared by 3 bases and J by 4 bases, with 0 bases of the junction left unmatched. This CDR3 has 15 residues. The CDR3 DNA follows: TGTGCCAGCAGTTTGGGACAGGGGGCCACCGGGGAGCTGTTTTTT. Amino acids: CASSLGQGATGELFF.

V usage is TRBV12-3 or TRBV12-4 and J usage is TRBJ1-1; D is ambiguous. The CDR3 spans 12 residues. Trimming cost V 8 bases and J 4 bases, with 11 bases left between them. CDR3 nucleotides: TGTGCCAGCCAAATTTCTGTCACTGAAGCTTTCTTT. Amino acid sequence: CASQISVTEAFF.

This clonotype was seen a handful of times. The genes are TRBV20-1 and TRBJ2-5, with 7 bases matching TRBD2. The CDR3 covers 17 residues. The germline gives CDR1 DFQATT, CDR2 SNEGSKA (reference sequence). V gave up 3 bases and J gave up 5 bases; unmatched junction bases: 18. CDR3 sequence reads: CSASVGGGTRSQETQYF. Written as DNA, the CDR3 is TGCAGTGCTAGTGTGGGGGGGGGTACTCGGTCTCAGGAGACCCAGTACTTC.

Many counts were recorded for this clonotype. The chain has TRBV9 and TRBJ2-7, with D unclear. There are 14 residues in the CDR3. Germline V gene data show CDR1 as SGDLS and CDR2 as YYNGEE. The germline V and J ends were trimmed by 0 bases and 5 bases, with 12 bases remaining between them. The chain's CDR3 is CASSVALSSHEQYF. CDR3 in DNA: TGTGCCAGCAGCGTAGCCCTCTCCAGCCACGAGCAGTACTTC.

Ten or more counts support this clonotype. The rearrangement uses TRBV10-3 and TRBJ2-5; D not certain. Germline CDR1 ENHRY, CDR2 SYGVKD. V lost 8 bases and J 5 bases, leaving 12 bases between the germline ends. The CDR3 runs to 12 residues. The CDR3 loop reads CAIPPKEETQYF. The CDR3 coding sequence is TGTGCCATCCCCCCCAAGGAGGAGACCCAGTACTTC.

The chain is built from TRBV28 and TRBJ2-5; D gene uncertain. The germline gives CDR1 MDHEN, CDR2 SYDVKM. Trimming stripped 2 bases from V and 5 bases from J, with 9 bases between. The length of the CDR3 is 13 residues. CDR3 DNA sequence: TGTGCCAGCAGTTTACAGCTTTGGGAGACCCAGTACTTC. This sequence encodes CASSLQLWETQYF.

With respect to this clonotype: Its ends do not fully match the called genes, so a read error is possible. The rearrangement links TRBV4-1 to TRBJ2-1; TRBD2 matches 8 bases. The germline V gene has CDR1 MGHRA and CDR2 YSYEKL. CDR3 size: 17 residues. The CDR3 bases are TGCGCCGGCAGCCAAGATCGAGCGGGGGATTCCTACAATGAGCAGTTCTTC. It is translated as CAGSQDRAGDSYNEQFF.

This chain joins TRBV7-9 and TRBJ2-7; 9 positions match TRBD1. Germline CDR1 is SEHNR and CDR2 is FQNEAQ (reference sequence). The CDR3 consists of 16 residues. The ends lost 1 base at V and 5 bases at J; junction bases unmatched: 9. Here the CDR3 DNA reads TGTGCCAGCAGCTTAGATGGTTGGACAGGGGTGCACGAGCAGTACTTC. It translates to CASSLDGWTGVHEQYF.

This clonotype showed up just a few times. The chain links TRBV27 to TRBJ1-6; 7 nucleotides match TRBD1. Germline V gene lookup returns CDR1 MNHEY and CDR2 SMNVEV (reference sequence). This CDR3 spans 15 amino acids. V shed 6 bases, J shed 7 bases, and the junction held 9 bases outside the gene matches. CDR3 amino acids: CASRDKGRGNSPLHF. Here the CDR3 DNA reads TGTGCCAGCAGAGACAAGGGCAGGGGGAATTCACCCCTCCACTTT.

In DNA form, the CDR3 reads TGTGCCACCGCGCCTACCTTGAGCGAGCGGGGGAACGAGCAGTACTTC. This codes for CATAPTLSERGNEQYF. The genes are TRBV6-6 and TRBJ2-5; 8 bases map to TRBD2. The DNA end is more similar to TRBJ2-7, so the J call may be wrong. The CDR3 is made up of 16 amino acids. Germline CDR1 reads MNHNY; CDR2 reads SVGAGI (reference sequence).

The chain is built from TRBV6-4 and TRBJ2-3, with 8 bases fitting TRBD2. This CDR3 region has 15 residues. Germline V gene data show CDR1 as MRHNA and CDR2 as SNTAGT. V dropped 2 bases and J dropped 4; count of bases not matched to a gene: 5. CDR3 sequence (DNA): TGTGCCAGCAGTGACCATTTAGCGGGATCAGATACGCAGTATTTT. Its translation is CASSDHLAGSDTQYF.

The chain combines TRBV29-1 with TRBJ1-1, with D possibly being TRBD1 (6 bases). CDR1 is SQVTM, CDR2 ANQGSEA, per germline. The V gene lost 7 bases and the J gene lost 4 bases, with 13 bases spanning the gap. The CDR3 runs to 12 residues. CDR3 sequence: CSAAGQITEAFF. Here the CDR3 DNA reads TGCAGCGCCGCTGGACAGATCACTGAAGCTTTCTTT.

The rearrangement uses TRBV5-1 and TRBJ2-1; D may be TRBD2 (6 bases). The J call may be wrong; the DNA end is better matched by TRBJ2-7. Germline CDR1 and CDR2: SGHRS and YFSETQ. The CDR3 consists of 16 residues. The CDR3 reads CASSPGRESSYNEQYF. The CDR3 nucleotides read TGCGCCAGCAGCCCCGGTCGGGAGAGCTCCTACAATGAGCAGTACTTC.

The CDR3 sequence: CSARGQPRQQRSENTIYF. CDR3 nucleotide sequence: TGCAGTGCTAGAGGGCAACCAAGGCAACAGAGGTCGGAGAACACCATATATTTT. The chain employs TRBV20-1 and TRBJ1-3, with D uncertain. V was shortened by 1 base and J by 7 bases, with 26 bases between the two germline ends. The CDR3 sequence is 18 residues long. Germline CDR1 and CDR2: DFQATT and SNEGSKA (reference sequence).

This chain uses TRBV6-1 with TRBJ1-2, with 7 bases that match TRBD1. Germline V gene lookup returns CDR1 MNHNS and CDR2 SASEGT. Trimming cost V 1 base and J 4 bases; bases outside gene matches: 0. The CDR3 spans 13 residues. CDR3 sequence (DNA): TGTGCCAGCAGTGAAGAGGGGGCCTATGGCTACACCTTC. Protein product: CASSEEGAYGYTF.

The V call is TRBV5-1, the J call TRBJ1-2; D gene ambiguous. Germline-derived CDR1 and CDR2 are SGHRS and YFSETQ. The CDR3 runs to 14 residues. V was clipped by 9 bases and J by 4 bases, with 19 bases between them. The DNA of the CDR3 is TGCGCCAACCTGGGAACCGGGCCTTCCTATGGCTACACCTTC. It yields the protein CANLGTGPSYGYTF. Full variable domain (missing parts from reference TRBV5-1 and TRBJ1-2): KAGVTQTPRYLIKTRGQQVTLSCSPISGHRSVSWYQQTPGQGLQFLFEYFSETQRNKGNFPGRFSGRQFSNSRSEMNVSTLELGDSALYLCANLGTGPSYGYTFGSGTRLTVV.

The rearrangement links TRBV12-3 or TRBV12-4 to TRBJ2-3; no reliable D call. The CDR3 has 16 amino acids. V lost 5 bases and J 3 bases, leaving 18 bases between the germline ends. This chain's CDR3 is CASSPALGKGTDTQYF. CDR3 DNA: TGTGCCAGCAGTCCAGCCCTAGGGAAAGGTACAGATACGCAGTATTTT.

The chain combines TRBV5-1 with TRBJ2-1; TRBD2 agrees at 11 bases. Germline CDR1 and CDR2: SGHRS and YFSETQ. The ends lost 4 bases at V and 2 bases at J; junction bases unmatched: 2. This CDR3 comprises 15 residues. CDR3 sequence: CASSHSGGAYNEQFF. The CDR3 coding sequence is TGCGCCAGCAGCCATAGCGGGGGGGCCTACAATGAGCAGTTCTTC.

This clonotype has a count of ten or more. The chain combines TRBV29-1 with TRBJ2-7; D unclear. Germline-derived CDR1 and CDR2 are SQVTM and ANQGSEA. The V and J ends lost 7 bases and 0 bases respectively, with 10 bases between them. The CDR3 sequence is 12 residues long. DNA for the CDR3: TGCAGCGCAACGGGCCTCTCCTACGAGCAGTACTTC. This codes for CSATGLSYEQYF.

The V call is TRBV12-3 or TRBV12-4, the J call TRBJ2-2; TRBD1 matches 10 bases. Trimming at V came to 6 bases and at J to 5 bases, leaving 9 bases not matched to a gene. The CDR3 is 16 amino acids. The CDR3 coding sequence is TGTGCCAGCAGCCTAAGAGTGGGACAGGGGACCGGGGAGCTGTTTTTT. Translating it yields CASSLRVGQGTGELFF.

This clonotype has more than one count but fewer than ten. The chain combines TRBV2 with TRBJ2-4; 11 nucleotides align to TRBD1. The J call may not be correct, given that the DNA end is closer to TRBJ2-7. The CDR3 is 19 amino acids. The germline V gene encodes CDR1 SNHLY and CDR2 FYNNEI. Here the CDR3 reads CASSALGQGGMVGTYEQYF. The CDR3 coding sequence is TGTGCCAGCAGTGCCTTGGGACAGGGGGGAATGGTCGGAACCTACGAGCAGTACTTC.